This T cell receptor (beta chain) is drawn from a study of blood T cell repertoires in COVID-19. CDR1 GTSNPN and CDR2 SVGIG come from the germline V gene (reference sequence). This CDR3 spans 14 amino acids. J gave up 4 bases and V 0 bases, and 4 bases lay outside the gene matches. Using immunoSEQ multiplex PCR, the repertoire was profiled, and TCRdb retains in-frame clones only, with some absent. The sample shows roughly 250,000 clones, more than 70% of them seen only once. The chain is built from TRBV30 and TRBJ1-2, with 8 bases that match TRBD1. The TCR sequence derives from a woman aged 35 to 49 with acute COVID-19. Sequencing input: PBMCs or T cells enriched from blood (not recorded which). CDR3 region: CAWSVRGQAYGYTF. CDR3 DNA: TGTGCCTGGAGTGTACGGGGACAGGCCTATGGCTACACCTTC.